A single sample is the source of the 18 T cell receptor beta chains below, sequenced in a study of blood T cell repertoires in COVID-19. Assay: immunoSEQ multiplex PCR; the TCRdb copy retains only in-frame clones and omits some. The table shows approximately 300,000 clones, with roughly 89% occurring only once. Sequenced: PBMCs or T cells enriched from blood (not recorded which). Source of these receptors: a woman between 25 and 40 years old who had recovered from COVID-19.

This clone was picked up a small number of times. V usage is TRBV4-1 and J usage is TRBJ1-2, with 11 positions matching TRBD1. V shed 4 bases, J shed 4 bases, and the junction held 8 bases outside the gene matches. The CDR3 covers 16 residues. Germline V gene lookup returns CDR1 MGHRA and CDR2 YSYEKL. In DNA form, the CDR3 reads TGCGCCAGCAGCCCCGCCGGGACAGGGGGGGGCTATGGCTACACCTTC. It yields the protein CASSPAGTGGGYGYTF.

The V gene is TRBV29-1, the J gene TRBJ2-1, with D tentatively TRBD1 (6 bases). V was shortened by 5 bases and J by 8 bases, with 16 bases between the two germline ends. This CDR3 region has 13 residues. Germline CDR1 is SQVTM and CDR2 is ANQGSEA. The DNA of the CDR3 is TGCAGCGTTCGACTGGGGGCGCGGGATGAGCAGTTCTTC. It is translated as CSVRLGARDEQFF.

The rearrangement uses TRBV5-1 and TRBJ2-3, with 14 bases identical to TRBD2. V lost 4 bases, J lost 6 bases, and 4 bases stayed unmatched. The length of the CDR3 is 15 residues. Germline CDR1 is SGHRS and CDR2 is YFSETQ. In DNA, the CDR3 is TGCGCCAGCAGCGGAGGGACTAGCGGGAGTGATACGCAGTATTTT. This codes for CASSGGTSGSDTQYF.

The V gene is TRBV25-1, the J gene TRBJ1-2; D gene uncertain. CDR1 and CDR2 from the germline V gene are MGHDK and SYGVNS. Trimming left V 6 bases short and J 6 bases short, with 14 bases between. This CDR3 comprises 13 residues. CDR3 in DNA: TGTGCCAGCAGCCCCAGGTCCTTGGATGGCTACACCTTC. Encoded protein: CASSPRSLDGYTF.

Written as DNA, the CDR3 is TGTGCCAGCAGCTTAGGCGCGGAAACTGAAGCTTTCTTT. Protein: CASSLGAETEAFF. The V and J genes are TRBV7-2 and TRBJ1-1; D gene uncertain. V lost 1 base, J lost 5 bases, and 8 bases lay in between. Germline-derived CDR1 and CDR2 are SGHTA and FQGNSA. The CDR3 has 13 amino acids. The full variable domain, in which reference TRBV7-2 and TRBJ1-1 provide the parts outside the CDR3, is GAGVSQSPSNKVTEKGKDVELRCDPISGHTALYWYRQSLGQGLEFLIYFQGNSAPDKSGLPSDRFSAERTGGSVSTLTIQRTQQEDSAVYLCASSLGAETEAFFGQGTRLTVV.

This clone was seen a single time. This chain uses TRBV10-3 with TRBJ1-1; D is undetermined. The CDR3 covers 13 residues. V was clipped by 5 bases and J by 5 bases, with 12 bases between them. CDR1 is ENHRY and CDR2 is SYGVKD in the germline V gene. CDR3 residues: CAISNSPGTEAFF. The DNA of the CDR3 is TGTGCCATCAGTAACAGCCCGGGGACTGAAGCTTTCTTT.

The chain links TRBV7-9 to TRBJ2-1, with TRBD2 matching over 8 bases. J gave up 4 bases and V 5 bases, and 7 bases lay outside the gene matches. This CDR3 spans 15 amino acids. From germline, CDR1 is SEHNR and CDR2 FQNEAQ (reference sequence). Here the CDR3 reads CASSPGTSGYNEQFF. CDR3 DNA sequence: TGTGCCAGCAGCCCCGGAACTAGCGGATACAATGAGCAGTTCTTC.

This clone appeared a single time. The J gene is TRBJ2-1, the V gene TRBV11-3; D might be TRBD1 (6 bases). Trimming took off 8 bases at V and 8 bases at J, with 13 bases between the two ends. Germline V gives CDR1 SGHNT, CDR2 YENEEA. The CDR3 runs 12 residues. In nucleotides, the CDR3 is TGTGCCAGCGCTCGGGACACTCATGAGCAGTTCTTC. Translating it yields CASARDTHEQFF.

This clone was found a few times. The genes are TRBV19 and TRBJ2-1; 7 nucleotides align to TRBD1. The V segment lost 3 bases and the J segment 6 bases; nucleotides outside the gene matches: 5. This CDR3 is 14 amino acids long. Germline V gene data show CDR1 as LNHDA and CDR2 as SQIVND (reference sequence). CDR3 nucleotides: TGTGCCAGTAGTATCGATCCAGGGGGCAATGAGCAGTTCTTC. The encoded protein is CASSIDPGGNEQFF.

This clone was picked up one time. CDR3 DNA: TGTGCCAGCAGCTTGGACTTTGAGCAGTTCTTC. Amino acids: CASSLDFEQFF. This chain links TRBV11-2 with TRBJ2-1, with D maybe TRBD2 (5 bases). This CDR3 is 11 amino acids long. Germline lookup yields CDR1 SGHAT and CDR2 FQNNGV. Deletions cut 3 bases from V and 9 bases from J, with 6 bases between.

The chain couples TRBV20-1 to TRBJ2-4, with D maybe TRBD2 (6 bases). The length of the CDR3 is 16 residues. Germline values: CDR1 DFQATT, CDR2 SNEGSKA (reference sequence). Trimming shortened V by 6 bases and J by 8 bases, and 26 bases separated the two germline ends. The CDR3 loop reads CSASILMVRESDIQYF. The CDR3 DNA reads as TGCAGTGCCAGTATATTGATGGTGCGGGAATCGGACATTCAGTACTTC.

This chain connects TRBV4-1 to TRBJ2-3, with D maybe TRBD2 (5 bases). CDR3 size: 17 residues. Germline lookup yields CDR1 MGHRA and CDR2 YSYEKL. V was pared by 4 bases and J by 0 bases, with 17 bases between. CDR3 amino acids: CASSRLLSSPSTDTQYF. Here the CDR3 DNA reads TGCGCCAGCAGCCGCCTATTGTCTAGCCCTAGCACAGATACGCAGTATTTT.

This clone is a singleton in its sample. CDR3: CASSSPKREGLGGELFF. DNA of the CDR3: TGCGCCAGCAGCTCCCCTAAGCGGGAGGGCCTTGGCGGGGAGCTGTTTTTT. The chain has TRBV5-1 and TRBJ2-2; 10 nucleotides align to TRBD2. Per the germline V gene, CDR1 is SGHRS and CDR2 is YFSETQ. V shed 3 bases and J 7 bases; nucleotides not matched to a gene: 12. The CDR3 consists of 17 residues.

This clone appeared once. The chain has TRBV10-3 and TRBJ2-3; 9 bases map to TRBD2. Germline V gives CDR1 ENHRY, CDR2 SYGVKD. The CDR3 is 17 amino acids. V trimming: 6 bases; J trimming: 4 bases; junction bases outside the gene matches: 14. CDR3: CAISGEAKAGGADTQYF. The CDR3 DNA reads as TGTGCCATCAGCGGGGAAGCGAAAGCGGGAGGAGCAGATACGCAGTATTTT.

J is TRBJ1-2 and V is TRBV30; D remains ambiguous. V lost 4 bases and J lost 4, with 13 bases in between. This CDR3 has 13 residues. Looked up from germline, CDR1 is GTSNPN and CDR2 is SVGIG (reference sequence). CDR3 loop: CAWKRQQSYGYTF. As DNA, the CDR3 is TGTGCCTGGAAGCGGCAACAGAGCTATGGCTACACCTTC.

The chain has TRBV6-4 and TRBJ1-1; 9 positions match TRBD1. This CDR3 has 13 residues. CDR1 MRHNA and CDR2 SNTAGT come from the germline V gene. V shed 6 bases and J 4 bases; nucleotides not matched to a gene: 3. CDR3 coding DNA: TGTGCCAGCAGGGACAGGGGAGGCACTGAAGCTTTCTTT. As protein: CASRDRGGTEAFF.

J is TRBJ2-2 and V is TRBV7-2; D gene ambiguous. This CDR3 contains 14 residues. Germline lookup yields CDR1 SGHTA and CDR2 FQGNSA. V was shortened by 3 bases and J by 0 bases, with 5 bases between the two germline ends. The CDR3 reads CASSLAANTGELFF. The CDR3 coding sequence is TGTGCCAGCAGCTTGGCAGCGAACACCGGGGAGCTGTTTTTT. Together with reference TRBV7-2 and TRBJ2-2, the CDR3 gives the full variable domain: GAGVSQSPSNKVTEKGKDVELRCDPISGHTALYWYRQSLGQGLEFLIYFQGNSAPDKSGLPSDRFSAERTGGSVSTLTIQRTQQEDSAVYLCASSLAANTGELFFGEGSRLTVL.

V is TRBV27 and J is TRBJ2-7, with D tentatively TRBD2 (6 bases). V gave up 0 bases and J gave up 4 bases, with 10 bases separating them. This CDR3 is built from 14 residues. Germline CDR1 is MNHEY and CDR2 is SMNVEV (reference sequence). The CDR3: CASSLSAAGYEQYF. The CDR3 DNA reads TGTGCCAGCAGTTTATCGGCCGCGGGGTACGAGCAGTACTTC.